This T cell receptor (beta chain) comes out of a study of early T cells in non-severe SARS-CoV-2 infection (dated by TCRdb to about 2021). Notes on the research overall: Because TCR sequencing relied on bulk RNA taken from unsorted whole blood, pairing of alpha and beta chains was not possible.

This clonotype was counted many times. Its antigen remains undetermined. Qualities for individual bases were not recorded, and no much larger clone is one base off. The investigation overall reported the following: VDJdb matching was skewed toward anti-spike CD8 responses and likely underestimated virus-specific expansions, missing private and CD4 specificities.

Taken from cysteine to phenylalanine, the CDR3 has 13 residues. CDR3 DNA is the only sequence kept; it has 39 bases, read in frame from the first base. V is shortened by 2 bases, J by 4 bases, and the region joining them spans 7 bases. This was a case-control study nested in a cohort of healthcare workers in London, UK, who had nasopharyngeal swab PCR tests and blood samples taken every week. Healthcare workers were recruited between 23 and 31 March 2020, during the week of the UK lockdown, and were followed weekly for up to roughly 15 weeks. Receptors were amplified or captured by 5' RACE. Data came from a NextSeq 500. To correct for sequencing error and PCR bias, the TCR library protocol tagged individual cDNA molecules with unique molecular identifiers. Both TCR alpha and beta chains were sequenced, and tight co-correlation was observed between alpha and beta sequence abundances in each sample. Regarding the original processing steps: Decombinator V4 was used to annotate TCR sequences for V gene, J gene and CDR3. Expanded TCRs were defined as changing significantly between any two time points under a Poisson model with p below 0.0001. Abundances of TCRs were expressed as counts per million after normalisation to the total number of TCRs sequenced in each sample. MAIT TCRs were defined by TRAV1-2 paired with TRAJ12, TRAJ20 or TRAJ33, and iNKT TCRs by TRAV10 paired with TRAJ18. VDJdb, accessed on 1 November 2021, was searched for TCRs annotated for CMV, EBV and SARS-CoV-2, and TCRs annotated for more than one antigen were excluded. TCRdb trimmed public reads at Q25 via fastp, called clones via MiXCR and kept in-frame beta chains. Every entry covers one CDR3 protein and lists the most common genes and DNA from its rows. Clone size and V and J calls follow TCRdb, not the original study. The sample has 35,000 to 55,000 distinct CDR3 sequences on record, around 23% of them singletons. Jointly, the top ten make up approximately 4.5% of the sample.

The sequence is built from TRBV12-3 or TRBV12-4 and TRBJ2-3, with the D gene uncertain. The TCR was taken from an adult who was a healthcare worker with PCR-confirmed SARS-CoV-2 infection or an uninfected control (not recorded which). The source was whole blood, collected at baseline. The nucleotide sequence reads TGTGCCAGCAGTTTATCAGACGCAGATACGCAGTATTTT. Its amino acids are CASSLSDADTQYF.